The 2 T cell receptor beta chains below were found in one sample sequenced in a study of blood T cell repertoires in COVID-19. Assay used: immunoSEQ multiplex PCR; TCRdb lists only in-frame clones, some missing. The sample has approximately 60,000 clones; around 88% are singletons. Input material: peripheral blood. The receptors come from a human donor in a cohort sampled during active COVID-19.

The CDR3 region is CASRGSDTQYF. DNA of the CDR3: TGTGCCAGCCGAGGGTCAGATACGCAGTATTTT. The chain combines TRBV12-3 or TRBV12-4 with TRBJ2-3; weak D call: TRBD2 (5 bases). Trimming took 8 bases from V and 4 from J, leaving 7 bases between them. This CDR3 has 11 residues.

V gene TRBV19 combines with J gene TRBJ2-1; TRBD2 matches at 12 bases. The germline V gene has CDR1 LNHDA and CDR2 SQIVND (reference sequence). Trimming cost V 5 bases and J 8 bases; bases outside gene matches: 13. CDR3 size: 17 residues. The CDR3 reads CASSLLETSGRWDEQFF. The CDR3 DNA reads TGTGCCAGTAGTTTATTGGAGACTAGCGGGAGATGGGATGAGCAGTTCTTC.